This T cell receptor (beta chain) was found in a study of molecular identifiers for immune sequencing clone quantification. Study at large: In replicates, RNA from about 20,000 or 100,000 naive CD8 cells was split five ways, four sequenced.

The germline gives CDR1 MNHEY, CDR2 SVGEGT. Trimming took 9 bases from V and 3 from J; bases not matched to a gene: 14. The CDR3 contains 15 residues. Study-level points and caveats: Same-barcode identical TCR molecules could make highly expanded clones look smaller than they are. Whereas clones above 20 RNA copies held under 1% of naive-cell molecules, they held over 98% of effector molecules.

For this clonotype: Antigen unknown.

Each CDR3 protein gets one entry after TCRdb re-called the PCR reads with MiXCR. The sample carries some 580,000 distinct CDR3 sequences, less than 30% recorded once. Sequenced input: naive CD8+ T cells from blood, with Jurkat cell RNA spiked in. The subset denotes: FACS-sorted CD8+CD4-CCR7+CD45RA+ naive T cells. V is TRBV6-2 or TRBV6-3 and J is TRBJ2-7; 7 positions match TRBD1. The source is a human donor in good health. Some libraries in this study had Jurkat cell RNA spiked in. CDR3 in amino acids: CASNTLDRVGYEQYF. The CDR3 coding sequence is TGTGCCAGTAACACCCTCGACAGGGTTGGCTACGAGCAGTACTTC.